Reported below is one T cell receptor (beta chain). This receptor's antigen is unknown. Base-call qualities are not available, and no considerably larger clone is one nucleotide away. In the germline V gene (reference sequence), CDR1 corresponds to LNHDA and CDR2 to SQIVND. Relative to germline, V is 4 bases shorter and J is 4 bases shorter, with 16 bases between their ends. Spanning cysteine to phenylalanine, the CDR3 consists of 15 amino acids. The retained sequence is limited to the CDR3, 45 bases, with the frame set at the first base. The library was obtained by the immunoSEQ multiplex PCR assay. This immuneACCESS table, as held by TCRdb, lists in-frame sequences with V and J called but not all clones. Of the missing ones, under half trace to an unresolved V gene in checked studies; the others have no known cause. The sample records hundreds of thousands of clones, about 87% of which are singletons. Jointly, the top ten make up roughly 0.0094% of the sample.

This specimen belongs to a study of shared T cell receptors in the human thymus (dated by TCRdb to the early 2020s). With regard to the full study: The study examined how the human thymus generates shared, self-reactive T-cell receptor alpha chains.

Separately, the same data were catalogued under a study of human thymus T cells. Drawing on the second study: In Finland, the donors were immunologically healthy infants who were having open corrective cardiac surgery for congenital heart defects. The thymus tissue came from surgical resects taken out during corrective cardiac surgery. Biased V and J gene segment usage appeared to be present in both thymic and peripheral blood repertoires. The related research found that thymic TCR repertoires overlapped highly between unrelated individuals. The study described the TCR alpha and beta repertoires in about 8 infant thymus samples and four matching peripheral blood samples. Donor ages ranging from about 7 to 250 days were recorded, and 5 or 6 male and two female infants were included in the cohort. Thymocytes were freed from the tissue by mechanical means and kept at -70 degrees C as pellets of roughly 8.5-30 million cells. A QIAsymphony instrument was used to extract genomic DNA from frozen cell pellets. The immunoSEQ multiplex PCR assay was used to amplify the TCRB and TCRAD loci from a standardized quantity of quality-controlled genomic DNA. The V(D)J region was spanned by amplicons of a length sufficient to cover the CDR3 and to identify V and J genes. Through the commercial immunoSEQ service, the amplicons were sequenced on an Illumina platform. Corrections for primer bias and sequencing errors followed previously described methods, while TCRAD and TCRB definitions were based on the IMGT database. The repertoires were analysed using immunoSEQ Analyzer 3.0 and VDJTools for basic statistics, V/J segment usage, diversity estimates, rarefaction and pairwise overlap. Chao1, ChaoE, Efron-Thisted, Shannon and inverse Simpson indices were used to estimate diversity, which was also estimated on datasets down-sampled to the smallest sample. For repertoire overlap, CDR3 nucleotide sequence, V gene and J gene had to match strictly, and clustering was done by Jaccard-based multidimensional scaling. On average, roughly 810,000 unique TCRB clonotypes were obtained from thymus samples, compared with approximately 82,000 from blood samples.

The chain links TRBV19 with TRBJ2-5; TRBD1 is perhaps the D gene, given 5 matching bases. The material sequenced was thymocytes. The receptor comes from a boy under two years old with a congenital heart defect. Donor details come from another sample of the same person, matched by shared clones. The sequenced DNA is TGTGCCAGTAGTACTGGTCAGGGAAAGGGAGAGACCCAGTACTTC. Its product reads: CASSTGQGKGETQYF.